This T cell receptor beta chain was documented in a study of T-cell reconstitution after alpha-beta-depleted transplantation in children. Preparation of the TCRbeta library was carried out with unique molecular identifiers. TCRdb reprocessed the PCR reads with MiXCR, giving one entry per CDR3 protein. The top ten clones hold 0.9% to 1.2% of a sample with around 680,000 distinct CDR3 sequences, approximately 15% of them seen once. This clonotype was detected ten times or more. The germline V and J ends were trimmed by 5 bases and 2 bases, with 11 bases remaining between them. The CDR3 spans 14 residues. Germline V CDR1 and CDR2: SGHRS, YFSETQ.

The V gene is TRBV5-1, the J gene TRBJ2-1; D is undetermined. This clonotype originated in a human donor who donated a stem cell graft to a child with acute myeloid leukemia. This specimen consisted of PBMCs from the stem cell graft donor, obtained from the stem cell graft. CDR3 nucleotide sequence: TGCGCCAGCAGTCAGACCACACCCTACAATGAGCAGTTCTTC. This encodes CASSQTTPYNEQFF.